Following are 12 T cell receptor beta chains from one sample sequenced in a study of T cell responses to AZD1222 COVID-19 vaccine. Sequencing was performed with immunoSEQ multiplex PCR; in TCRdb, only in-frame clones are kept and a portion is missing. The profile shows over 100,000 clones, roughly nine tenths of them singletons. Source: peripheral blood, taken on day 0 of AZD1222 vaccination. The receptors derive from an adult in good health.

CDR3 coding DNA: TGTGCCAGCAGCTTAGGGGATCGGGGATTCTCGGGCTACACCTTC. Amino acids: CASSLGDRGFSGYTF. The chain is built from TRBV7-8 and TRBJ1-2; no definite D call. V dropped 1 base and J dropped 8 bases, with 17 bases sitting between them. The CDR3 totals 15 residues. The germline gives CDR1 SGHVS, CDR2 FQNEAQ.

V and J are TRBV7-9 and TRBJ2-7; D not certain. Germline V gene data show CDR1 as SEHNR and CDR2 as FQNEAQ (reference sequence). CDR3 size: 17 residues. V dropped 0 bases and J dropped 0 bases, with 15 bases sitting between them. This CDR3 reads CASSLAPSEDPSYEQYF. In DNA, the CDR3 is TGTGCCAGCAGCTTAGCACCTTCTGAGGATCCCTCCTACGAGCAGTACTTC.

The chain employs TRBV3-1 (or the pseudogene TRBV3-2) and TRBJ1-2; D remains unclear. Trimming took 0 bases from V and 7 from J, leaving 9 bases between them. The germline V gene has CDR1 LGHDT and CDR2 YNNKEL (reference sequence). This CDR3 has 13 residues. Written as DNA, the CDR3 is TGTGCCAGCAGCCAAGATGAAGTTTTTGGCTACACCTTC. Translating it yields CASSQDEVFGYTF.

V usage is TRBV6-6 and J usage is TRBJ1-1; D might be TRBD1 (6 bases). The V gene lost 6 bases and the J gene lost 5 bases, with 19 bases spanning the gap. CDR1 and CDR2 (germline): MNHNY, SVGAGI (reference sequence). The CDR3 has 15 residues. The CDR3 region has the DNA TGTGCCAGCAGACCCGCCCGGGGGCAGGAAACTGAAGCTTTCTTT. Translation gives CASRPARGQETEAFF.

The CDR3 sequence: CASSLTLSGKQGAIGEKLFF. In DNA form, the CDR3 reads TGCGCCAGCAGCTTGACGTTGTCGGGGAAGCAGGGGGCCATCGGGGAAAAACTGTTTTTT. The chain has TRBV5-1 and TRBJ1-4; 8 bases fit TRBD1. Trimming took 1 base from V and 8 from J; bases not matched to a gene: 22. Germline CDR1 and CDR2: SGHRS and YFSETQ. CDR3 length: 20 residues.

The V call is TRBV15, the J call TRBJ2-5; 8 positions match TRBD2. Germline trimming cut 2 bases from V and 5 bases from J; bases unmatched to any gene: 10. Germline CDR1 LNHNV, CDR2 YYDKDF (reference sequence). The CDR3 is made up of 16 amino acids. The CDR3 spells CATSRTFLAGMETQYF. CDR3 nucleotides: TGTGCCACCAGCAGAACGTTCCTAGCGGGTATGGAGACCCAGTACTTC.

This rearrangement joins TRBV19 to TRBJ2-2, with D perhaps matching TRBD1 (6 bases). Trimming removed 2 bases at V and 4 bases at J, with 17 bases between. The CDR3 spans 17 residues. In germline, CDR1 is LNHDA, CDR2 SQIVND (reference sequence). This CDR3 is CASSIYSDRTSTGELFF. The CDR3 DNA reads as TGTGCCAGTAGTATATACTCCGACAGGACAAGCACCGGGGAGCTGTTTTTT. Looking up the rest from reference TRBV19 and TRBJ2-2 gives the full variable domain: DGGITQSPKYLFRKEGQNVTLSCEQNLNHDAMYWYRQDPGQGLRLIYYSQIVNDFQKGDIAEGYSVSREKKESFPLTVTSAQKNPTAFYLCASSIYSDRTSTGELFFGEGSRLTVL.

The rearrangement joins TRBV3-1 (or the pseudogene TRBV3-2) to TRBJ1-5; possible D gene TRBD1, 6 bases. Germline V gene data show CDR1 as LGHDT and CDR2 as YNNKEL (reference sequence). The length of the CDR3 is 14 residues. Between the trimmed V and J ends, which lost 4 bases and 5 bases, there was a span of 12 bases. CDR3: CASSPRQDHQPQHF. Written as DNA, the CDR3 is TGTGCCAGCAGCCCCCGACAGGACCATCAGCCCCAGCATTTT.

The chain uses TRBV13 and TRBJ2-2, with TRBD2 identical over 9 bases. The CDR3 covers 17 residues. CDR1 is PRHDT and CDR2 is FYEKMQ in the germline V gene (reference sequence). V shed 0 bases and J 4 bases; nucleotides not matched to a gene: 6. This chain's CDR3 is CASSLGRWRGGTGELFF. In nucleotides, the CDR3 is TGTGCCAGCAGCTTAGGCCGGTGGCGGGGGGGCACCGGGGAGCTGTTTTTT.

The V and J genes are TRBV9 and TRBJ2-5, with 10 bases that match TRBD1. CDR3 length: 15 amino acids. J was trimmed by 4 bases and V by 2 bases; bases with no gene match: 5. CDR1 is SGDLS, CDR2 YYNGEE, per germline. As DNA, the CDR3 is TGTGCCAGCAGCGTTGGACAGGGGGTCGGAGAGACCCAGTACTTC. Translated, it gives CASSVGQGVGETQYF.

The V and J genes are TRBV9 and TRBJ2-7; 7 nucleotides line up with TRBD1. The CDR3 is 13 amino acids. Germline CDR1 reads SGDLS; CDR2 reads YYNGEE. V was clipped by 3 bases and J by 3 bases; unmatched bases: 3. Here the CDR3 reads CASSGQGGYEQYF. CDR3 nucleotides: TGTGCCAGCAGCGGACAGGGTGGCTACGAGCAGTACTTC.

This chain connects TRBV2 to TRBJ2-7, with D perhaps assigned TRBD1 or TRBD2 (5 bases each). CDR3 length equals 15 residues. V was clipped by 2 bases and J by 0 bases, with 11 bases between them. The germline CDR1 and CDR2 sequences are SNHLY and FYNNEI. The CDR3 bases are TGTGCCAGCAGTGAAAGTTGGGGGATCTCCTACGAGCAGTACTTC. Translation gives CASSESWGISYEQYF. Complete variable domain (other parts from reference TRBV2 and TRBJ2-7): EPEVTQTPSHQVTQMGQEVILRCVPISNHLYFYWYRQILGQKVEFLVSFYNNEISEKSEIFDDQFSVERPDGSNFTLKIRSTKLEDSAMYFCASSESWGISYEQYFGPGTRLTVT.